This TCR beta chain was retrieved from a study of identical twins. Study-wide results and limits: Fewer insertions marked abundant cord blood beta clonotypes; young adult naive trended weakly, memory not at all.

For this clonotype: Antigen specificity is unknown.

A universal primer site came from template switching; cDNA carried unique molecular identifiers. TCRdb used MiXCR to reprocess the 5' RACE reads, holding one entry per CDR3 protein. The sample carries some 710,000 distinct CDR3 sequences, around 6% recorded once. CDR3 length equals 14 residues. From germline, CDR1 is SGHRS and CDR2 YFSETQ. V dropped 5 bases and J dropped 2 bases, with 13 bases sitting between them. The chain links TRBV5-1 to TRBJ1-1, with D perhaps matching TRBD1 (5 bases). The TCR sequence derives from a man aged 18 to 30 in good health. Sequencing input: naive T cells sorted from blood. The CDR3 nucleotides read TGCGCCAGCAGATATCTTACAGGAAACACTGAAGCTTTCTTT. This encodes CASRYLTGNTEAFF. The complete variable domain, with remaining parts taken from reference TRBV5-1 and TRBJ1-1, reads KAGVTQTPRYLIKTRGQQVTLSCSPISGHRSVSWYQQTPGQGLQFLFEYFSETQRNKGNFPGRFSGRQFSNSRSEMNVSTLELGDSALYLCASRYLTGNTEAFFGQGTRLTVV.